These 17 T cell receptor beta chains were all obtained from the same sample, sequenced in a study of blood T cell repertoires in COVID-19. Measured with immunoSEQ multiplex PCR; TCRdb has only the in-frame clones, and not every one. The sample yields 300,000 or so clones, around 86% seen once. Material for sequencing was peripheral blood. The receptors were sampled from a woman between 45 and 60 years old with acute or convalescent COVID-19.

The chain joins TRBV4-2 to TRBJ2-7, with TRBD2 matching 8 bases. The CDR3 runs 14 residues. Trimming cost V 0 bases and J 6 bases; bases outside gene matches: 4. Germline CDR1 is LGHNA and CDR2 is YNFKEQ. CDR3 sequence: CASSQEGLEGEQYF. CDR3 bases: TGTGCCAGCAGCCAAGAGGGACTAGAGGGCGAGCAGTACTTC.

This sequence joins TRBV4-3 and TRBJ2-1; the match to TRBD2 covers 13 bases. The V segment lost 5 bases and the J segment 15 bases; nucleotides outside the gene matches: 16. Per germline, CDR1 LGHNA and CDR2 YSLEER. There are 16 residues in the CDR3. CDR3 protein: CASSYRLAGGPLQLFF. The CDR3 DNA reads TGCGCCAGCAGCTACAGACTAGCGGGAGGCCCCTTGCAGTTGTTCTTC.

The chain recombines TRBV30 with TRBJ2-7; 12 bases align to TRBD1. The CDR3 is made up of 14 amino acids. After removal of 4 bases from V and 6 bases from J, the junction contained 7 bases not matched to a gene. From germline, CDR1 is GTSNPN and CDR2 SVGIG (reference sequence). The CDR3 sequence: CAWTPGQGAGEQYF. In DNA, the CDR3 is TGTGCCTGGACCCCGGGACAGGGGGCGGGCGAGCAGTACTTC.

This sequence joins TRBV5-1 and TRBJ2-1, with 8 bases that match TRBD2. V lost 1 base to trimming and J lost 3 bases; unmatched junction nucleotides: 6. Germline V CDR1 and CDR2: SGHRS, YFSETQ. The CDR3 runs to 16 residues. The CDR3 nucleotides read TGCGCCAGCAGCTTGTCTGGGACTAGTGTCTACAATGAGCAGTTCTTC. This gives the protein CASSLSGTSVYNEQFF. Full variable domain (rest looked up from reference TRBV5-1 and TRBJ2-1): KAGVTQTPRYLIKTRGQQVTLSCSPISGHRSVSWYQQTPGQGLQFLFEYFSETQRNKGNFPGRFSGRQFSNSRSEMNVSTLELGDSALYLCASSLSGTSVYNEQFFGPGTRLTVL.

This chain joins TRBV5-1 and TRBJ2-5; D is unresolved. The V and J ends lost 1 base and 3 bases respectively, with 4 bases between them. CDR1 SGHRS and CDR2 YFSETQ come from the germline V gene. This CDR3 spans 12 amino acids. The DNA for the CDR3 is TGCGCCAGCAGCTTGTCCGAAGAGACCCAGTACTTC. Its translation: CASSLSEETQYF.

This chain connects TRBV9 to TRBJ1-3; D is unclear. Germline lookup yields CDR1 SGDLS and CDR2 YYNGEE. The CDR3 is made up of 17 amino acids. Trimming pared 0 bases from V and 0 bases from J, leaving 13 bases between. In DNA form, the CDR3 reads TGTGCCAGCAGCGTAGGTGCAGGAGGCCTCTCTGGAAACACCATATATTTT. Its translation: CASSVGAGGLSGNTIYF.

V usage is TRBV27 and J usage is TRBJ2-6; 13 nucleotides line up with TRBD2. Trimming at V came to 6 bases and at J to 2 bases, leaving 7 bases not matched to a gene. Germline V lookup: CDR1 MNHEY, CDR2 SMNVEV (reference sequence). CDR3 length equals 18 residues. The CDR3 DNA is TGTGCCAGCAGCGGACTAGCGGGAGACCTCGCTGGGGCCAACGTCCTGACTTTC. This sequence encodes CASSGLAGDLAGANVLTF.

This clone showed up just a few times. The sample holds other DNA sequences that translate to the same CDR3. The rearrangement links TRBV4-2 to TRBJ2-7, with 7 bases lining up with TRBD2. Germline trimming cut 1 base from V and 2 bases from J; bases unmatched to any gene: 5. This CDR3 has 15 amino acids. The V gene's germline CDR1 is LGHNA and CDR2 YNFKEQ. The CDR3 DNA reads TGTGCCAGCAGCCAAGGGCTAGCGGACCCCTACGAGCAGTACTTC. Residues: CASSQGLADPYEQYF.

Concerning this clone itself: The same CDR3 is also encoded by other DNA sequences in this sample. The chain combines TRBV9 with TRBJ1-2; the match to TRBD1 covers 10 bases. J lost 8 bases, V lost 0 bases, and 7 bases had no gene match. The CDR3 is 15 amino acids. The V gene's germline CDR1 is SGDLS and CDR2 YYNGEE. The CDR3 nucleotides read TGTGCCAGCAGCGTAGCCGGGACAGGGGTATACGGCTACACCTTC. It encodes CASSVAGTGVYGYTF.

This clone was seen a single time. The rearrangement joins TRBV5-1 to TRBJ2-5; 13 nucleotides agree with TRBD2. The CDR3 is made up of 15 amino acids. After removal of 4 bases from V and 5 bases from J, the junction contained 5 bases not matched to a gene. The germline CDR1 and CDR2 sequences are SGHRS and YFSETQ. The CDR3 loop reads CASSAGTSGMETQYF. The CDR3 DNA sequence: TGCGCCAGCAGCGCGGGGACTAGCGGGATGGAGACCCAGTACTTC. The whole variable domain, filled in from reference TRBV5-1 and TRBJ2-5, reads KAGVTQTPRYLIKTRGQQVTLSCSPISGHRSVSWYQQTPGQGLQFLFEYFSETQRNKGNFPGRFSGRQFSNSRSEMNVSTLELGDSALYLCASSAGTSGMETQYFGPGTRLLVL.

The chain employs TRBV18 and TRBJ1-5; 7 positions match TRBD1. CDR1 is KGHSH and CDR2 is LQKENI in the germline V gene. The CDR3 sequence is 14 residues long. After removal of 4 bases from V and 4 bases from J, the junction contained 4 bases not matched to a gene. CDR3 sequence (DNA): TGTGCCAGCTCACATTCAGGGGGGAATCAGCCCCAGCATTTT. It specifies CASSHSGGNQPQHF.

The rearrangement uses TRBV30 and TRBJ2-5, with 9 bases matching TRBD1. Germline-derived CDR1 and CDR2 are GTSNPN and SVGIG (reference sequence). This CDR3 is built from 12 residues. Trimming at V came to 5 bases and at J to 5 bases, leaving 3 bases not matched to a gene. DNA for the CDR3: TGTGCCTGGGGGGACAGGGATGAGACCCAGTACTTC. This translates into CAWGDRDETQYF.

J is TRBJ2-1 and V is TRBV5-8; 8 bases fit TRBD2. Germline loops: CDR1 SGHTS, CDR2 YDEGEE. This CDR3 comprises 17 residues. Unmatched junction bases numbered 9, after V lost 3 bases and J lost 1 base. The CDR3 DNA reads TGTGCCAGCAGCTATGTTCCGGGGGGGCAATCCTACAATGAGCAGTTCTTC. Encoded protein: CASSYVPGGQSYNEQFF.

This chain connects TRBV11-2 to TRBJ2-7, with a tentative D call TRBD1 (5 bases). V lost 4 bases and J lost 3, with 19 bases in between. From germline, CDR1 is SGHAT and CDR2 FQNNGV. The length of the CDR3 is 16 residues. The CDR3 coding sequence is TGTGCCAGCAGCTCATCCCTGGACAATACTTACTACGAGCAGTACTTC. Its protein is CASSSSLDNTYYEQYF.

The V and J genes are TRBV6-2 or TRBV6-3 and TRBJ1-1; tentative D call: TRBD1 (5 bases). The CDR3 extends over 14 amino acids. The V gene's germline CDR1 is MNHEY and CDR2 SVGEGT. The V end lost 4 bases, the J end lost 0 bases, and 9 bases lay between the germline ends. The chain's CDR3 is CASSWGRMNTEAFF. Written as DNA, the CDR3 is TGTGCCAGCAGTTGGGGCAGGATGAACACTGAAGCTTTCTTT.

The V gene is TRBV29-1, the J gene TRBJ1-1; TRBD1 matches at 10 bases. J was trimmed by 5 bases and V by 7 bases; bases with no gene match: 4. Germline V CDR1 and CDR2: SQVTM, ANQGSEA. CDR3 length: 12 amino acids. CDR3 sequence reads: CSGGTGATEAFF. Here the CDR3 DNA reads TGCAGCGGAGGGACAGGGGCTACTGAAGCTTTCTTT. Combining the CDR3 with reference TRBV29-1 and TRBJ1-1 gives the whole variable domain SAVISQKPSRDICQRGTSLTIQCQVDSQVTMMFWYRQQPGQSLTLIATANQGSEATYESGFVIDKFPISRPNLTFSTLTVSNMSPEDSSIYLCSGGTGATEAFFGQGTRLTVV.

The chain recombines TRBV18 with TRBJ2-1, with 8 bases fitting TRBD2. Trimming cost V 3 bases and J 0 bases; bases outside gene matches: 7. The CDR3 loop spans 17 amino acids. From germline, CDR1 is KGHSH and CDR2 LQKENI. The chain's CDR3 is CASSPLSGISSYNEQFF. CDR3 DNA: TGTGCCAGCTCACCCCTTAGCGGGATATCCTCCTACAATGAGCAGTTCTTC.